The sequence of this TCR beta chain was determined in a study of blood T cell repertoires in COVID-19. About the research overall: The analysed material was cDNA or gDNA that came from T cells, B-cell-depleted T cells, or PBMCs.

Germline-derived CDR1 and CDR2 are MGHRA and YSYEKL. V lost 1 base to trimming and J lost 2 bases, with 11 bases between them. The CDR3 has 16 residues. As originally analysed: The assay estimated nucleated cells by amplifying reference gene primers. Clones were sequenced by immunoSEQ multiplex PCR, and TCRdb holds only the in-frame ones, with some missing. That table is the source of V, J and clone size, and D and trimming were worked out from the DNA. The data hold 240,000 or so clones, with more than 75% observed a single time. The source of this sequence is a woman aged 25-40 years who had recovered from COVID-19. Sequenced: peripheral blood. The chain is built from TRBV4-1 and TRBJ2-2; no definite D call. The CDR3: CASSQALGLNTGELFF. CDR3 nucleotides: TGCGCCAGCAGCCAAGCCCTGGGCCTTAACACCGGGGAGCTGTTTTTT.